This T cell receptor beta chain derives from a study of blood T cells in healthy people across ages. CDR3 length: 17 amino acids. V was clipped by 5 bases and J by 1 base; unmatched bases: 7. Germline assignment: CDR1 SGHKS and CDR2 YYEKEE (reference sequence). As for this clonotype: As yet, its antigen is unknown.

With a J-beta primer mix and a sample-barcoded 5' primer, a second PCR ran roughly 6 to 12 cycles. Using its own MiXCR run on the 5' RACE reads, TCRdb lists one record per CDR3 protein. The data show some 1.7 million distinct CDR3 sequences, with roughly 28% seen just once and approximately 7.7% held by the top ten. Points from the study as a whole: TCR beta diversity was tightly associated with the proportion of naive T cells.

The chain recombines TRBV5-5 with TRBJ2-3; 13 bases agree with TRBD2. This receptor was taken from a woman in her thirties in good health. The source material was blood. This CDR3 is CASRHGLAGEGTDTQYF. CDR3 sequence (DNA): TGTGCCAGCAGACACGGACTAGCGGGAGAAGGCACAGATACGCAGTATTTT.